One and the same sample provided the 30 T cell receptor beta chains below, sequenced in a study of blood T cell repertoires in COVID-19. Generated by immunoSEQ multiplex PCR, the TCRdb table keeps only in-frame clones and is missing some. The sample includes roughly 100,000 clones, around 90% of them seen just once. Sequencing input: peripheral blood. These receptors were collected from a woman aged 55-75 years with acute or convalescent COVID-19.

J is TRBJ2-7 and V is TRBV5-1; D remains unclear. Trimming took 1 base from V and 3 from J, leaving 5 bases between them. The CDR3 covers 12 residues. Germline V lookup: CDR1 SGHRS, CDR2 YFSETQ. The CDR3 coding sequence is TGCGCCAGCAGCTTGACCAGCTACGAGCAGTACTTC. This sequence encodes CASSLTSYEQYF.

The rearrangement uses TRBV7-3 and TRBJ2-3; 7 bases are a match to TRBD2. The CDR3 is made up of 16 amino acids. Unmatched junction bases numbered 9, after V lost 4 bases and J lost 2 bases. Germline assignment: CDR1 SGHTA and CDR2 FQGTGA. The CDR3, as DNA: TGTGCCAGCAGCTCCGTGGGAGGGAGGGCCACAGATACGCAGTATTTT. This encodes CASSSVGGRATDTQYF.

This chain links TRBV13 with TRBJ2-5; 8 nucleotides agree with TRBD1. J lost 1 base, V lost 5 bases, and 3 bases had no gene match. The germline gives CDR1 PRHDT, CDR2 FYEKMQ (reference sequence). The CDR3 spans 14 residues. In DNA, the CDR3 is TGTGCCAGCAGCAAAGGACAGGGCCAAGAGACCCAGTACTTC. Protein product: CASSKGQGQETQYF.

The chain carries TRBV7-2 and TRBJ2-1, with 10 positions matching TRBD2. The CDR3 loop spans 16 amino acids. Germline trimming cut 3 bases from V and 8 bases from J; bases unmatched to any gene: 10. The germline gives CDR1 SGHTA, CDR2 FQGNSA. CDR3 sequence (DNA): TGTGCCAGCAGCTTCCTTAGGCCTAGCGGGAGAGATGAGCAGTTCTTC. This codes for CASSFLRPSGRDEQFF. The variable domain in full, with the rest retrieved from reference TRBV7-2 and TRBJ2-1, is GAGVSQSPSNKVTEKGKDVELRCDPISGHTALYWYRQSLGQGLEFLIYFQGNSAPDKSGLPSDRFSAERTGGSVSTLTIQRTQQEDSAVYLCASSFLRPSGRDEQFFGPGTRLTVL.

The J gene is TRBJ1-2, the V gene TRBV24-1; D is perhaps TRBD1 (6 bases). With 2 bases removed from V and 8 bases from J, the gap between germline ends came to 11 bases. The CDR3 consists of 13 residues. CDR1 and CDR2 (germline): KGHDR, SFDVKD. The chain's CDR3 is CATSDSQGRGYTF. The DNA for the CDR3 is TGTGCCACCAGTGATTCGCAGGGGCGGGGCTACACCTTC.

This clone was seen a handful of times. The chain carries TRBV11-2 and TRBJ2-3; D remains ambiguous. The CDR3 runs 11 residues. CDR1 and CDR2 (germline): SGHAT, FQNNGV. Trimming pared 6 bases from V and 5 bases from J, leaving 6 bases between. CDR3 loop: CASRLRDTQYF. The CDR3 DNA reads TGTGCCAGCAGACTCCGAGATACGCAGTATTTT.

This sequence joins TRBV3-1 (or the pseudogene TRBV3-2) and TRBJ1-1, with no clear D. Germline assignment: CDR1 LGHDT and CDR2 YNNKEL (reference sequence). The CDR3 covers 12 residues. The V end was cut by 2 bases, the J end by 8 bases, with 9 bases between. CDR3 residues: CASSQRSGEAFF. DNA of the CDR3: TGTGCCAGCAGCCAACGTAGCGGGGAAGCTTTCTTT.

On this clone itself: At one boundary the junction diverges from the germline segment, which might be a read error. This chain joins TRBV7-8 and TRBJ2-3; perhaps TRBD2 as D (6 bases). This CDR3 has 19 residues. Germline lookup yields CDR1 SGHVS and CDR2 FQNEAQ. The CDR3 reads CAGSSPLASVLPSTDTQYF. DNA of the CDR3: TGTGCCGGCAGCTCCCCGCTGGCTAGCGTACTCCCTAGCACAGATACGCAGTATTTT.

The CDR3 protein is CASSPTSGGQETQYF. CDR3 sequence (DNA): TGTGCCAGCAGCCCTACCAGTGGCGGGCAAGAGACCCAGTACTTC. J is TRBJ2-5 and V is TRBV11-1; perhaps TRBD2 as D (5 bases). V was pared by 5 bases and J by 2 bases, with 15 bases between. Germline lookup yields CDR1 SGHAT and CDR2 FQDESV (reference sequence). CDR3 length: 15 residues. Supplemented by reference TRBV11-1 and TRBJ2-5, the full variable domain reads EAEVAQSPRYKITEKSQAVAFWCDPISGHATLYWYRQILGQGPELLVQFQDESVVDDSQLPKDRFSAERLKGVDSTLKIQPAELGDSAMYLCASSPTSGGQETQYFGPGTRLLVL.

The rearrangement joins TRBV6-6 to TRBJ1-5; D not resolved. The CDR3 is 12 residues long. V lost 2 bases and J lost 7, with 6 bases in between. CDR1 is MNHNY and CDR2 is SVGAGI in the germline V gene (reference sequence). The CDR3, as DNA: TGTGCCAGCAGTTACGGGGAGCAGCCCCAGCATTTT. Residues: CASSYGEQPQHF.

The chain is built from TRBV15 and TRBJ2-5; D might be TRBD2 (7 bases). CDR3 length equals 17 residues. Per the germline V gene, CDR1 is LNHNV and CDR2 is YYDKDF (reference sequence). V lost 0 bases and J 4 bases, leaving 18 bases between the germline ends. The CDR3 loop reads CATSRDHPGAGVETQYF. The DNA of the CDR3 is TGTGCCACCAGCAGAGACCACCCGGGGGCGGGAGTAGAGACCCAGTACTTC.

The rearrangement uses TRBV7-6 and TRBJ1-6; 10 bases align to TRBD1. Trimming cost V 5 bases and J 7 bases; bases outside gene matches: 8. The CDR3 extends over 16 amino acids. Per germline, CDR1 SGHVS and CDR2 FNYEAQ. DNA of the CDR3: TGTGCCAGCAGCCTTGCTGGGACAGGGGTGAATTCACCCCTCCACTTT. Its translation: CASSLAGTGVNSPLHF.

The J gene is TRBJ2-1, the V gene TRBV21-1; the table's D call, TRBD2, has no DNA check behind it. TRBV21-1 is tagged as a pseudogene. The CDR3 consists of 16 residues. The CDR3: CASSKEEAGGNNEQFF. The CDR3 DNA reads as TGTGCCAGCAGCAAAGAAGAGGCGGGAGGCAACAATGAGCAGTTCTTC.

This chain links TRBV2 with TRBJ2-4; a possible D gene is TRBD2 (7 bases). Germline V gives CDR1 SNHLY, CDR2 FYNNEI. V lost 10 bases and J 7 bases, leaving 20 bases between the germline ends. The CDR3 runs to 14 residues. CDR3 nucleotides: TGTGCCACCTCCCGGGGGGCGGGAGTGAACATTCAGTACTTC. It translates to CATSRGAGVNIQYF.

This chain uses TRBV29-1 with TRBJ1-2; no firm D call. V was pared by 3 bases and J by 5 bases, with 13 bases between. Germline V lookup: CDR1 SQVTM, CDR2 ANQGSEA. The CDR3 has 13 amino acids. The CDR3 region is CSVEGGRRYGYTF. The CDR3 DNA sequence: TGCAGCGTTGAGGGCGGGCGGCGTTATGGCTACACCTTC. Variable domain in full (rest from reference TRBV29-1 and TRBJ1-2): SAVISQKPSRDICQRGTSLTIQCQVDSQVTMMFWYRQQPGQSLTLIATANQGSEATYESGFVIDKFPISRPNLTFSTLTVSNMSPEDSSIYLCSVEGGRRYGYTFGSGTRLTVV.

The genes are TRBV3-1 (or the pseudogene TRBV3-2) and TRBJ2-1; the match to TRBD2 covers 14 bases. CDR3 length: 19 amino acids. Germline lookup yields CDR1 LGHDT and CDR2 YNNKEL (reference sequence). The trim removed 1 base at V and 4 bases at J, leaving 9 bases unmatched. The CDR3 coding sequence is TGTGCCAGCAGCCAAGGGCCGACTAGCGGGAGGGCCGGGTACAATGAGCAGTTCTTC. It encodes CASSQGPTSGRAGYNEQFF.

The V and J genes are TRBV18 and TRBJ2-1, with D tentatively TRBD1 (6 bases). The ends were cut back, 4 bases at V and 4 bases at J, with 14 bases in the middle. Per the germline V gene, CDR1 is KGHSH and CDR2 is LQKENI. The CDR3 consists of 15 residues. Here the CDR3 DNA reads TGTGCCAGCTCACACGATGGGACAACATACAATGAGCAGTTCTTC. This translates into CASSHDGTTYNEQFF.

This sequence joins TRBV7-6 and TRBJ2-7; 9 positions agree with TRBD2. The V gene's germline CDR1 is SGHVS and CDR2 FNYEAQ. With V trimmed by 4 bases and J by 3 bases, 7 bases remained unmatched. This CDR3 has 15 residues. The CDR3 sequence: CASSSFSGSYYEQYF. DNA of the CDR3: TGTGCCAGCAGCTCCTTTAGCGGGAGTTACTACGAGCAGTACTTC.

V is TRBV5-8 and J is TRBJ2-6, with 12 bases lining up with TRBD2. Germline CDR1 is SGHTS and CDR2 is YDEGEE. The junction had 5 bases not matched to a gene; V was cut back by 4 bases and J by 0 bases. The CDR3 length is 18 residues. CDR3 sequence reads: CASSPGLAGNSGANVLTF. Written as DNA, the CDR3 is TGTGCCAGCAGCCCAGGACTAGCGGGGAACTCTGGGGCCAACGTCCTGACTTTC.

The rearrangement joins TRBV5-4 to TRBJ2-3; 12 bases line up with TRBD2. V lost 6 bases, J lost 6 bases, and 5 bases stayed unmatched. CDR1 and CDR2 (germline): SGHNT, YYREEE (reference sequence). The CDR3 is 14 residues long. The CDR3 coding sequence is TGTGCCAGCAACGGACTAGCGGGATCGGATACGCAGTATTTT. Translated, it gives CASNGLAGSDTQYF.

This clone was picked up a small number of times. The chain has TRBV7-2 and TRBJ2-7; TRBD1 aligns across 9 bases. After removal of 3 bases from V and 5 bases from J, the junction contained 11 bases not matched to a gene. CDR3 length: 16 amino acids. The V gene's germline CDR1 is SGHTA and CDR2 FQGNSA. CDR3 coding DNA: TGTGCCAGCAGCTTGGACAGGGGCATTATTTCGGACGAGCAGTACTTC. The encoded protein is CASSLDRGIISDEQYF.

The sample holds a few counts of this clone. The chain uses TRBV7-9 and TRBJ1-6, with a tentative D call TRBD1 (5 bases). V lost 10 bases and J 10 bases, leaving 17 bases between the germline ends. Germline V gene lookup returns CDR1 SEHNR and CDR2 FQNEAQ (reference sequence). This CDR3 spans 13 amino acids. The CDR3 DNA reads as TGTGCCATCAGACAGTCGGTCGGATCACCCCTCCACTTT. Translated, it gives CAIRQSVGSPLHF.

The CDR3 loop is CASRPGQGKFAEAFF. The CDR3 bases are TGTGCCAGCAGGCCGGGACAGGGAAAGTTTGCTGAAGCTTTCTTT. V usage is TRBV6-5 and J usage is TRBJ1-1, with 9 positions matching TRBD1. The germline CDR1 and CDR2 sequences are MNHEY and SVGAGI. The CDR3 has 15 residues. Trimming at V came to 6 bases and at J to 6 bases, leaving 11 bases not matched to a gene.

A few counts support this clone. The V call is TRBV6-1, the J call TRBJ1-6, with D perhaps matching TRBD1 (6 bases). The CDR3 has 16 residues. Per the germline V gene, CDR1 is MNHNS and CDR2 is SASEGT. Deletions cut 2 bases from V and 9 bases from J, with 17 bases between. CDR3 region: CASSETGRGWISPLHF. CDR3 DNA: TGTGCCAGCAGTGAAACGGGCAGGGGATGGATTTCACCCCTCCACTTT.

The sample holds one count of this clone. The gene calls are TRBV4-1 and TRBJ1-5; D is perhaps TRBD1 (5 bases). Germline V gene lookup returns CDR1 MGHRA and CDR2 YSYEKL. The V and J ends lost 2 bases and 6 bases respectively, with 11 bases between them. The CDR3 contains 14 residues. DNA of the CDR3: TGCGCCAGCAGCCAACTTCAGGGAATTCAGCCCCAGCATTTT. Its translation is CASSQLQGIQPQHF.

The chain has TRBV6-1 and TRBJ2-7; the match to TRBD2 covers 8 bases. CDR1 is MNHNS and CDR2 is SASEGT in the germline V gene. J lost 5 bases, V lost 3 bases, and 12 bases had no gene match. This CDR3 contains 16 residues. The CDR3 sequence is CASSDPSAGAPNEQYF. In DNA form, the CDR3 reads TGTGCCAGCAGTGATCCTTCAGCGGGAGCTCCTAACGAGCAGTACTTC.

The V and J genes are TRBV5-1 and TRBJ1-1; a weak D match, TRBD1 (6 bases). The germline CDR1 and CDR2 sequences are SGHRS and YFSETQ. Deletions cut 0 bases from V and 4 bases from J, with 13 bases between. CDR3 length: 15 residues. CDR3 coding DNA: TGCGCCAGCAGCTTGGAGGGGGGGCAAGGCACTGAAGCTTTCTTT. Its protein is CASSLEGGQGTEAFF.

This clone was recorded a few times. This chain links TRBV9 with TRBJ2-3; perhaps TRBD2 as D (5 bases). The ends were cut back, 4 bases at V and 3 bases at J, with 15 bases in the middle. Germline V gives CDR1 SGDLS, CDR2 YYNGEE. The CDR3 runs 15 residues. The CDR3 protein is CASSPSRAHTDTQYF. As DNA, the CDR3 is TGTGCCAGCAGCCCCTCGAGGGCCCATACAGATACGCAGTATTTT.

CDR3 coding DNA: TGTGCCAGCTCACCGGGGAGGGATCAGCCCCAGCATTTT. Translated, it gives CASSPGRDQPQHF. The chain is built from TRBV18 and TRBJ1-5; D call uncertain. V was clipped by 3 bases and J by 5 bases, with 8 bases between them. This CDR3 has 13 amino acids. Germline CDR1 and CDR2: KGHSH and LQKENI.

The V and J genes are TRBV19 and TRBJ2-1; 8 bases match TRBD2. The ends lost 4 bases at V and 7 bases at J; junction bases unmatched: 9. CDR3 size: 15 residues. Germline V gene data show CDR1 as LNHDA and CDR2 as SQIVND (reference sequence). The CDR3 region is CASSTAGLETNEQFF. DNA for the CDR3: TGTGCCAGTAGTACCGCGGGACTAGAAACTAATGAGCAGTTCTTC. Filled out from reference TRBV19 and TRBJ2-1, the complete variable domain reads DGGITQSPKYLFRKEGQNVTLSCEQNLNHDAMYWYRQDPGQGLRLIYYSQIVNDFQKGDIAEGYSVSREKKESFPLTVTSAQKNPTAFYLCASSTAGLETNEQFFGPGTRLTVL.